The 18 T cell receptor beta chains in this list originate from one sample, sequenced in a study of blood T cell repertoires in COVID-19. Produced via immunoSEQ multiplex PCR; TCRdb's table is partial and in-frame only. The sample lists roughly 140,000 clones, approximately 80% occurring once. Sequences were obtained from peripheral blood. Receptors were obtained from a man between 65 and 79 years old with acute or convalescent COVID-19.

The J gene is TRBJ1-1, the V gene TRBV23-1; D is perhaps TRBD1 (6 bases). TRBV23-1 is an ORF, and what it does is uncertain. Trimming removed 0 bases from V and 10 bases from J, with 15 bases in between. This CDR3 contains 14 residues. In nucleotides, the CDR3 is TGCGCCAGCAGTCAATCCCTCGAACTGGGGGCAGCTTTCTTT. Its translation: CASSQSLELGAAFF.

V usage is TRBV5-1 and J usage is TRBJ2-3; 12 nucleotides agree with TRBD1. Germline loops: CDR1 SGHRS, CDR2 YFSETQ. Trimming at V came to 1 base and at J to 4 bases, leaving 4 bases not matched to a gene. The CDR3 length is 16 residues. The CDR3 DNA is TGCGCCAGCAGCTTGCGGGACAGGGGGCATGCAGATACGCAGTATTTT. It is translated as CASSLRDRGHADTQYF.

The CDR3 reads CASTPFPNEQFF. CDR3 in DNA: TGTGCCAGCACCCCGTTTCCCAATGAGCAGTTCTTC. The rearrangement links TRBV12-3 or TRBV12-4 to TRBJ2-1, with D unresolved. This CDR3 contains 12 residues. Trimming left V 7 bases short and J 6 bases short, with 10 bases between.

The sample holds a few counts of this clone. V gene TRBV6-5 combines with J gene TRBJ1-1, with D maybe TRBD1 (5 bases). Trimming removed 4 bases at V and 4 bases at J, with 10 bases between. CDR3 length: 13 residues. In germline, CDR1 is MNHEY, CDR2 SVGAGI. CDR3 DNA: TGTGCCAGCAGTTTACCAGGGATCACTGAAGCTTTCTTT. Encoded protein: CASSLPGITEAFF.

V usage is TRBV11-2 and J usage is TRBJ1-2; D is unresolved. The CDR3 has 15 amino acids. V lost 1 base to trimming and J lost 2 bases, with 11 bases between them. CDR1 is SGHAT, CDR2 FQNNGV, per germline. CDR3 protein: CASSLGSGANYGYTF. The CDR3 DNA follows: TGTGCCAGCAGCTTAGGTAGCGGAGCGAACTATGGCTACACCTTC.

The CDR3: CASRVGLAETQYF. The CDR3 region has the DNA TGTGCCAGCAGGGTCGGACTCGCCGAGACCCAGTACTTC. The chain is built from TRBV6-5 and TRBJ2-5; perhaps TRBD2 as D (5 bases). The CDR3 length is 13 residues. V was clipped by 6 bases and J by 5 bases, with 13 bases between them. The germline V gene has CDR1 MNHEY and CDR2 SVGAGI.

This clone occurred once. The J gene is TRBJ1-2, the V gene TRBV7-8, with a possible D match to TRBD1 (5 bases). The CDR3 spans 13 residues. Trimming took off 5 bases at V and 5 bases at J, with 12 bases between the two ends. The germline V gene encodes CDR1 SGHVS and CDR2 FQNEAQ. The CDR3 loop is CASSAGPMYGYTF. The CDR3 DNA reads TGTGCCAGCAGCGCGGGACCGATGTATGGCTACACCTTC.

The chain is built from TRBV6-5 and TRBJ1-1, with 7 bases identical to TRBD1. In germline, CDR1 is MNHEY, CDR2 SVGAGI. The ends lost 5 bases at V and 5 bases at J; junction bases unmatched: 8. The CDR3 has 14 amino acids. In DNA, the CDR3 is TGTGCCAGCAGTACCTCAGGGGGAGGTACTGAAGCTTTCTTT. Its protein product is CASSTSGGGTEAFF.

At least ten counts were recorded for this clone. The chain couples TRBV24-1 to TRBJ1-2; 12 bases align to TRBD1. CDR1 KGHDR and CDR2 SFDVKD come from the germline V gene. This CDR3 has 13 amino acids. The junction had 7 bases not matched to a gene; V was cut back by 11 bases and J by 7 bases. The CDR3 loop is CAIGTGGFGGYTF. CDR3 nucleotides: TGTGCCATAGGGACAGGGGGCTTTGGTGGCTACACCTTC.

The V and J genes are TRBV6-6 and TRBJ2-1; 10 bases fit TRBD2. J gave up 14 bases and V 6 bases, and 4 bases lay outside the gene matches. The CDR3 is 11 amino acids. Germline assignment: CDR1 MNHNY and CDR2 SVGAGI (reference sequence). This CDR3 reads CASSATSGKFF. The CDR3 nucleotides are TGTGCCAGCAGCGCAACTAGCGGGAAGTTCTTC.

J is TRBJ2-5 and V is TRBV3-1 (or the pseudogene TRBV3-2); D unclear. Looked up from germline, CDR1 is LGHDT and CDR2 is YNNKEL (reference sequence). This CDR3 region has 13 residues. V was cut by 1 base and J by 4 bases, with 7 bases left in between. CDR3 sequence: CASSQGYLETQYF. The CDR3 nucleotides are TGTGCCAGCAGCCAAGGTTACTTAGAGACCCAGTACTTC.

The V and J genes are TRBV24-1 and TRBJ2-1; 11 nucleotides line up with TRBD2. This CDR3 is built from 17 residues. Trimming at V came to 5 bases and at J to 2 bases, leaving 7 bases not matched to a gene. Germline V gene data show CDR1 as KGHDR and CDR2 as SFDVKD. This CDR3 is CATSGQGTSGTYNEQFF. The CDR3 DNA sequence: TGTGCCACCAGTGGCCAAGGGACTAGCGGTACCTACAATGAGCAGTTCTTC.

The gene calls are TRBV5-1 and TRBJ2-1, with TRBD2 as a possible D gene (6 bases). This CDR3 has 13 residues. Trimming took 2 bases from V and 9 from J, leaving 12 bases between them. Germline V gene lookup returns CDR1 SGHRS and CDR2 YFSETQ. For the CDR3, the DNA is TGCGCCAGCAGCTTAAGGCCCGGGGGTGAGCAGTTCTTC. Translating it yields CASSLRPGGEQFF.

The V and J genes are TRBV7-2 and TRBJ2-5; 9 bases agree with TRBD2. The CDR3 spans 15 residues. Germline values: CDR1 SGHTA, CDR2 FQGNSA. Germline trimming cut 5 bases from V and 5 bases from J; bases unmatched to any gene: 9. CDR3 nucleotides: TGTGCCAGCAGCGACCGCGGGGGGGGCGGGGAGACCCAGTACTTC. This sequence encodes CASSDRGGGGETQYF.

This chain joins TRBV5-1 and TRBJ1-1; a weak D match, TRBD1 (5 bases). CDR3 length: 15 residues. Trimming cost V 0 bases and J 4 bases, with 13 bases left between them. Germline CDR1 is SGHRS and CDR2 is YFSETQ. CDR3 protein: CASSLGQGSGTEAFF. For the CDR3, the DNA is TGCGCCAGCAGCTTGGGGCAGGGAAGTGGCACTGAAGCTTTCTTT.

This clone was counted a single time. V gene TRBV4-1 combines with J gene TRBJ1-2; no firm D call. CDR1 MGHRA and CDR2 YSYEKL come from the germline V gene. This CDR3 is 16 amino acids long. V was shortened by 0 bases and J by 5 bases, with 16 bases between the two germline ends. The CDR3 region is CASSQDTTGSTYGYTF. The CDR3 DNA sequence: TGCGCCAGCAGCCAAGATACCACGGGATCTACTTATGGCTACACCTTC.

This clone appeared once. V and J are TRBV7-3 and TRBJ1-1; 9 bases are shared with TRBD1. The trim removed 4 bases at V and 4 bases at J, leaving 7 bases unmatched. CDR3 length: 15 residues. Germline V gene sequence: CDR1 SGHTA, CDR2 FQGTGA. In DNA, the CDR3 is TGTGCCAGCAGCTCGACAGGGGGTTTCGGCACTGAAGCTTTCTTT. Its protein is CASSSTGGFGTEAFF. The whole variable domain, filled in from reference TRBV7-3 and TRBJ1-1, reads GAGVSQTPSNKVTEKGKYVELRCDPISGHTALYWYRQSLGQGPEFLIYFQGTGAADDSGLPNDRFFAVRPEGSVSTLKIQRTERGDSAVYLCASSSTGGFGTEAFFGQGTRLTVV.

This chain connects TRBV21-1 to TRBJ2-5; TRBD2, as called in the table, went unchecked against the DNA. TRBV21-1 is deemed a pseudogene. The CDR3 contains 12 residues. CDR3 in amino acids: CAFGGESETQYF. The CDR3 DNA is TGTGCCTTCGGGGGGGAGTCGGAGACCCAGTACTTC.